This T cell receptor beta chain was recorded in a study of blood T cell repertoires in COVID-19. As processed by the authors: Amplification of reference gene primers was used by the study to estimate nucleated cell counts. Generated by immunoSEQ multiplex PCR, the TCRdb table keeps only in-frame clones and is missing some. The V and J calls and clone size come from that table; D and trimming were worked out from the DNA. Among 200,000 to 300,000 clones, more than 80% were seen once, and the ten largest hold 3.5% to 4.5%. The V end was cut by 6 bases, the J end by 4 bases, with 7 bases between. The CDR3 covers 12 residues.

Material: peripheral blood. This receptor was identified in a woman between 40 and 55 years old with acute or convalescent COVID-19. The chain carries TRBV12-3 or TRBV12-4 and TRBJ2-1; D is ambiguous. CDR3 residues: CASSIRYNEQFF. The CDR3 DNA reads TGTGCCAGCAGCATACGGTACAATGAGCAGTTCTTC.